This is a list of T cell receptor beta chains from one sample in a study of cytomegalovirus exposure and HLA in healthy donors. Generated by immunoSEQ multiplex PCR, the TCRdb table keeps only in-frame clones and is missing some. The data show some 150,000 clones, more than 60% seen once. Sequenced sample: PBMCs. The origin of the receptors is a man aged 35-49 years in good health and CMV-seronegative. The conserved cysteine and the conserved F or W are not part of the CDR3 here. Clone sizes are given selectively: once, few, many, or a class where the clone is expanded.

TRBV19,.,TRBJ2-5,ASSIGEGETQY
TRBV5-8,.,TRBJ2-7,ASSLALYEQY
TRBV5-4,few,TRBJ2-3,ASSTGTSERTDTQY
TRBV6-6,.,TRBJ2-1,ASSYSSANEQF
TRBV7-9,.,TRBJ2-7,ASSFYESGLHEQY
TRBV4-1,.,TRBJ2-1,ASSQVGGRDDEQF
TRBV9,.,TRBJ2-3,ASSLRQGFGEDTQY
TRBV9,once,TRBJ2-6,ASSVSSDRGSGANVLT
TRBV15,.,TRBJ1-3,ATSRDRGGNTIY
TRBV9,.,TRBJ1-5,ASSGDIGNQPQH
TRBV9,.,TRBJ2-7,ASSVTASGGVFEQY
TRBV11-3,.,TRBJ2-5,ASSLGTSGQETQY
TRBV19,.,TRBJ2-2,ASSIRTGSHTGELF
TRBV4-1,.,TRBJ2-7,ASSEAGLSYERY
TRBV27,.,TRBJ1-3,ASSFRGQGAGNTIY
TRBV10-3,.,TRBJ1-2,AISELKRQGLYGYT
TRBV7-2,.,TRBJ1-1,ASSSGSTRSNTEAF
TRBV7-8,.,TRBJ2-3,ASSLGTSGGLSTQY
TRBV11-2,.,TRBJ2-2,ASSSPGQRTGELF
TRBV7-8,.,TRBJ1-2,ASSSLRGNYGYT
TRBV7-3,.,TRBJ1-1,ASSLSGTGGIGAF
TRBV7-6,.,TRBJ2-3,ASSLALRGSSTTDTQY
TRBV6-1,.,TRBJ2-7,ASRPGQGISYEQY
TRBV28,.,TRBJ2-3,ASTLYGSTDTQY
TRBV19,.,TRBJ1-2,ASSMEGGQSYYGYT
TRBV5-6,.,TRBJ2-7,ASSLRGQDYEQY
TRBV29-1,.,TRBJ2-1,SALKVSGNYKGEQF
TRBV2,once,TRBJ1-2,ASSGRINYGYT
TRBV9,.,TRBJ2-5,ASSVGQGREETQY
TRBV5-1,.,TRBJ2-7,ASSLGGVGGASPEQY
TRBV6-1,.,TRBJ1-2,ASSERGNYGYT
TRBV4-1,.,TRBJ1-4,ASSTHRGEKLF
TRBV7-2,few,TRBJ2-3,ASSLRTGGTDTQY
TRBV9,.,TRBJ2-1,ASSVALTGGFNEQF
TRBV7-9,.,TRBJ1-4,ASSLTGGRGNEKLF
TRBV19,.,TRBJ2-1,ASGQVSYNEQF
TRBV19,.,TRBJ1-1,ASAGGGPNTEAF
TRBV25-1,.,TRBJ1-1,ASRQDNTEAF
TRBV14,.,TRBJ1-1,ASSQGQGAIHTEAF
TRBV10-3,.,TRBJ2-3,AISESLAGGLSTDTQY
TRBV6-5,.,TRBJ1-5,ASSYTPGQPPQH